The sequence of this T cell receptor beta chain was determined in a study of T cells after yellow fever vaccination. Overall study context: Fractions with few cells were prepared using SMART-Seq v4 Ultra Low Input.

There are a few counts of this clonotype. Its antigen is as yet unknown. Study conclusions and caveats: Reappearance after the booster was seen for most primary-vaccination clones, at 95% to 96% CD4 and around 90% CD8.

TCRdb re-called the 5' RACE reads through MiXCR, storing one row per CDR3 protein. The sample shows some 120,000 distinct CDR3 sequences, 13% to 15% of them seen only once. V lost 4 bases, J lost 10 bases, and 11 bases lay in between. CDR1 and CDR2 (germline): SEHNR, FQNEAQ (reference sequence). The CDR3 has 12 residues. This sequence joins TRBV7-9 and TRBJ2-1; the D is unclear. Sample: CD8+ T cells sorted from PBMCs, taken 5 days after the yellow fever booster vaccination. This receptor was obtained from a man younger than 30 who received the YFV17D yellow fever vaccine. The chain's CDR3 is CASSSTKPEQFF. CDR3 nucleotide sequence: TGTGCCAGCAGCTCGACAAAACCGGAGCAGTTCTTC.